A single sample gave rise to the 14 T cell receptor beta chains below, sequenced in a study of blood T cell repertoires in COVID-19. Sequencing was performed with immunoSEQ multiplex PCR; in TCRdb, only in-frame clones are kept and a portion is missing. The sample carries around 210,000 clones, more than 70% recorded once. The sequencing input was PBMCs or T cells enriched from blood (not recorded which). The receptors stem from a woman between 18 and 30 years old who had recovered from COVID-19.

V gene TRBV5-1 combines with J gene TRBJ1-1; the match to TRBD1 covers 8 bases. Trimming removed 0 bases from V and 11 bases from J; junction bases left unmatched: 9. The CDR3 loop spans 14 amino acids. Germline CDR1 reads SGHRS; CDR2 reads YFSETQ. CDR3 sequence reads: CASSLDAGQGVAFF. The CDR3 nucleotides are TGCGCCAGCAGCTTGGACGCAGGACAGGGCGTGGCTTTCTTT.

As regards this clone: The identical CDR3 is also encoded by other nucleotide sequences in the sample. The chain uses TRBV9 and TRBJ2-5; tentative D call: TRBD2 (6 bases). The CDR3 covers 14 residues. V was trimmed by 1 base and J by 4 bases, leaving 11 bases between them. Germline V gene data show CDR1 as SGDLS and CDR2 as YYNGEE. CDR3 region: CASSVSGGAETQYF. The CDR3 DNA reads as TGTGCCAGCAGCGTATCCGGGGGAGCAGAGACCCAGTACTTC.

This clone was observed a few times. The chain combines TRBV28 with TRBJ1-1; no firm D call. Per the germline V gene, CDR1 is MDHEN and CDR2 is SYDVKM. V was shortened by 7 bases and J by 5 bases, with 17 bases between the two germline ends. The CDR3 contains 14 residues. This chain's CDR3 is CASTPLVGGTEAFF. CDR3 sequence (DNA): TGTGCCAGCACCCCCCTTGTGGGAGGGACTGAAGCTTTCTTT.

The gene calls are TRBV14 and TRBJ1-3; tentatively, D is TRBD1 (6 bases). The germline CDR1 and CDR2 sequences are SGHDN and FVKESK. This CDR3 has 17 amino acids. V lost 4 bases and J 0 bases, leaving 16 bases between the germline ends. In DNA, the CDR3 is TGTGCCAGCAGCCGTCAGGGGTCCTCCATCTCTGGAAACACCATATATTTT. Translating gives CASSRQGSSISGNTIYF.

This clone was recorded once. V and J are TRBV3-1 (or the pseudogene TRBV3-2) and TRBJ1-6; maybe TRBD1 (6 bases). Trimming shortened V by 3 bases and J by 5 bases, and 11 bases separated the two germline ends. This CDR3 is built from 15 residues. In germline, CDR1 is LGHDT, CDR2 YNNKEL (reference sequence). The CDR3 reads CASSHLDRNNSPLHF. The CDR3 nucleotides are TGTGCCAGCAGCCATCTGGACAGAAATAATTCACCCCTCCACTTT.

The chain has TRBV7-2 and TRBJ2-7; D call uncertain. The V gene's germline CDR1 is SGHTA and CDR2 FQGNSA. V was cut by 1 base and J by 7 bases, with 14 bases left in between. The CDR3 has 14 residues. This CDR3 is CASSLGPRRQEQYF. CDR3 DNA: TGTGCCAGCAGCTTAGGGCCTAGGCGGCAGGAGCAGTACTTC. Combining the CDR3 with reference TRBV7-2 and TRBJ2-7 gives the whole variable domain GAGVSQSPSNKVTEKGKDVELRCDPISGHTALYWYRQSLGQGLEFLIYFQGNSAPDKSGLPSDRFSAERTGGSVSTLTIQRTQQEDSAVYLCASSLGPRRQEQYFGPGTRLTVT.

The chain uses TRBV19 and TRBJ1-4; D ambiguous. The CDR3 covers 12 residues. CDR1 is LNHDA and CDR2 is SQIVND in the germline V gene (reference sequence). The ends were cut back, 3 bases at V and 10 bases at J, with 9 bases in the middle. In DNA form, the CDR3 reads TGTGCCAGTAGTATGAGAGGAGGAAAACTGTTTTTT. It codes for CASSMRGGKLFF.

The chain combines TRBV28 with TRBJ1-5; possible D gene TRBD1, 6 bases. Per germline, CDR1 MDHEN and CDR2 SYDVKM. The CDR3 is 14 amino acids. V was clipped by 5 bases and J by 5 bases, with 13 bases between them. CDR3 DNA sequence: TGTGCCAGCAGTCCTCCAGACAGGTATCAGCCCCAGCATTTT. This sequence encodes CASSPPDRYQPQHF.

The rearrangement uses TRBV4-1 and TRBJ1-2; the D is unclear. The germline CDR1 and CDR2 sequences are MGHRA and YSYEKL. Between the trimmed V and J ends, which lost 4 bases and 4 bases, there was a span of 13 bases. The CDR3 extends over 14 amino acids. The CDR3 spells CASSPWEGGYGYTF. The CDR3 DNA sequence: TGCGCCAGCAGCCCGTGGGAGGGAGGCTATGGCTACACCTTC.

The genes are TRBV28 and TRBJ1-6, with D uncertain. V was pared by 6 bases and J by 2 bases, with 23 bases between. The CDR3 length is 19 residues. Looked up from germline, CDR1 is MDHEN and CDR2 is SYDVKM. The CDR3 spells CASSHPTSNGLAYNSPLHF. The DNA for the CDR3 is TGTGCCAGCAGCCACCCCACCTCGAACGGTCTGGCCTATAATTCACCCCTCCACTTT.

The chain carries TRBV27 and TRBJ2-7; D may be TRBD1 (6 bases). With 0 bases removed from V and 2 bases from J, the gap between germline ends came to 11 bases. The V gene's germline CDR1 is MNHEY and CDR2 SMNVEV (reference sequence). The length of the CDR3 is 15 residues. The CDR3 DNA follows: TGTGCCAGCAGTTTATCCCCTACAGGGACCTACGAGCAGTACTTC. It yields the protein CASSLSPTGTYEQYF.

This sequence joins TRBV2 and TRBJ2-2; tentatively, D is TRBD2 (5 bases). With 7 bases removed from V and 6 bases from J, the gap between germline ends came to 12 bases. CDR1 SNHLY and CDR2 FYNNEI come from the germline V gene. The length of the CDR3 is 13 residues. CDR3 sequence (DNA): TGTGCCAGCAACGAAAACGGGGCCGGGGAGCTGTTTTTT. The encoded protein is CASNENGAGELFF.

This chain links TRBV7-2 with TRBJ2-5, with TRBD2 matching 7 bases. This CDR3 spans 16 amino acids. V lost 5 bases to trimming and J lost 5 bases; unmatched junction nucleotides: 14. Germline V gene data show CDR1 as SGHTA and CDR2 as FQGNSA. CDR3 protein: CASSRTTSASGETQYF. The CDR3 bases are TGTGCCAGCAGCCGCACTACTAGCGCCAGCGGGGAGACCCAGTACTTC.

The rearrangement uses TRBV5-1 and TRBJ2-3; TRBD1 agrees at 7 bases. V was pared by 6 bases and J by 4 bases, with 8 bases of the junction left unmatched. Germline V gives CDR1 SGHRS, CDR2 YFSETQ. This CDR3 spans 14 amino acids. The CDR3 loop reads CASNDKTGADTQYF. The CDR3 DNA reads as TGCGCCAGCAACGACAAAACAGGGGCAGATACGCAGTATTTT.